This T cell receptor (beta chain) was recovered during a study of molecular identifiers for immune sequencing clone quantification. A few counts support this clonotype. The CDR3 runs 15 residues. Losses at the gene ends were 2 bases for V and 2 bases for J; bases not matched to a gene: 3. Looked up from germline, CDR1 is SNHLY and CDR2 is FYNNEI. TCRdb reprocessed the PCR reads with MiXCR, giving one entry per CDR3 protein. The sample gives approximately 320,000 distinct CDR3 sequences, 24% of which show up once; 0.74% is in the top ten. The V call is TRBV2, the J call TRBJ2-3, with TRBD1 matching 8 bases. The sequencing input was naive CD8+ T cells from blood, with Jurkat cell RNA spiked in. Subset meaning: FACS-sorted CD8+CD4-CCR7+CD45RA+ naive T cells. This TCR derives from a human donor in good health. Some libraries in this study had Jurkat cell RNA spiked in. This CDR3 reads CASSETGGFTDTQYF. In nucleotides, the CDR3 is TGTGCCAGCAGTGAAACAGGGGGATTCACAGATACGCAGTATTTT.